The 12 T cell receptor beta chains reported below all come from one sample, sequenced in a study of blood T cell repertoires in COVID-19. TCRdb's copy holds only in-frame clones and misses some; the assay was immunoSEQ multiplex PCR. Here the sample spans 350,000 to 400,000 clones, about nine tenths being singletons. Sequencing was performed on PBMCs or T cells enriched from blood (not recorded which). These receptors were taken from a woman in her 40s who had been exposed to COVID-19.

The chain employs TRBV18 and TRBJ2-4; TRBD2 agrees at 15 bases. Germline V gene lookup returns CDR1 KGHSH and CDR2 LQKENI. The CDR3 extends over 19 amino acids. J lost 1 base, V lost 3 bases, and 7 bases had no gene match. CDR3 coding DNA: TGTGCCAGCTCACCTTGGACTAGCGGGAGGGGGTCGGCCAAAAACATTCAGTACTTC. This encodes CASSPWTSGRGSAKNIQYF.

The rearrangement links TRBV4-1 to TRBJ2-7; 10 nucleotides align to TRBD2. This CDR3 has 16 amino acids. The V and J ends lost 1 base and 5 bases, in that order; junction bases with no gene match: 8. Germline V CDR1 and CDR2: MGHRA, YSYEKL. CDR3 DNA sequence: TGCGCCAGCAGCCAAGGGGGTCTAGCGGGAGTCCACGAGCAGTACTTC. This translates into CASSQGGLAGVHEQYF.

As concerns this clone: Other DNA sequences in this sample translate to the same CDR3. The gene calls are TRBV18 and TRBJ1-5; D ambiguous. CDR3 length: 13 residues. V was cut by 5 bases and J by 4 bases, with 9 bases left in between. The V gene's germline CDR1 is KGHSH and CDR2 LQKENI. The CDR3 loop is CASSSTGNQPQHF. The CDR3, as DNA: TGTGCCAGCTCATCCACGGGTAATCAGCCCCAGCATTTT.

In this sample, this clone turned up a few times. The V gene is TRBV14, the J gene TRBJ1-2; 8 nucleotides line up with TRBD1. The V and J ends lost 1 base and 5 bases, in that order; junction bases with no gene match: 9. Germline-derived CDR1 and CDR2 are SGHDN and FVKESK. The CDR3 spans 16 residues. The CDR3 sequence is CASSQALAGGRYGYTF. In DNA, the CDR3 is TGTGCCAGCAGCCAAGCTCTGGCAGGGGGCAGGTATGGCTACACCTTC.

This chain links TRBV27 with TRBJ1-6; 8 bases are a match to TRBD1. CDR3 length: 15 residues. Per the germline V gene, CDR1 is MNHEY and CDR2 is SMNVEV (reference sequence). J gave up 7 bases and V 5 bases, and 7 bases lay outside the gene matches. CDR3 in DNA: TGTGCCAGCAGTGTGTTTGGACAGGGAAATTCACCCCTCCACTTT. Translated, it gives CASSVFGQGNSPLHF.

V gene TRBV6-5 combines with J gene TRBJ2-2; weak D call: TRBD2 (6 bases). The V end was cut by 2 bases, the J end by 0 bases, with 10 bases between. The CDR3 loop spans 16 amino acids. Looked up from germline, CDR1 is MNHEY and CDR2 is SVGAGI. In DNA, the CDR3 is TGTGCCAGCAGTTACCCCGGCGGGGCGAACACCGGGGAGCTGTTTTTT. Its protein product is CASSYPGGANTGELFF.

The chain joins TRBV30 to TRBJ2-7; D is possibly TRBD2 (6 bases). This CDR3 has 16 residues. CDR1 GTSNPN and CDR2 SVGIG come from the germline V gene (reference sequence). Trimming took 2 bases from V and 0 from J, leaving 17 bases between them. The chain's CDR3 is CAWSRISGRPSYEQYF. CDR3 coding DNA: TGTGCCTGGAGTCGTATTTCCGGGAGACCCTCCTACGAGCAGTACTTC.

The chain has TRBV4-3 and TRBJ1-1, with 7 positions matching TRBD1. V gave up 4 bases and J gave up 0 bases; unmatched junction bases: 2. The CDR3 is 14 residues long. CDR1 and CDR2 (germline): LGHNA, YSLEER. Written as DNA, the CDR3 is TGCGCCAGCAGCCTAGACAGGGTGAACACTGAAGCTTTCTTT. This codes for CASSLDRVNTEAFF.

This chain uses TRBV19 with TRBJ1-6; maybe TRBD1 (5 bases). Germline CDR1 and CDR2: LNHDA and SQIVND (reference sequence). V was pared by 7 bases and J by 7 bases, with 20 bases between. CDR3 length equals 16 residues. The CDR3 DNA reads TGTGCCAGTACCTTTAACCAGGGAGGGATGAATTCACCCCTCCACTTT. This encodes CASTFNQGGMNSPLHF.

The CDR3 DNA is TGTGCCAGCAGCTTAGGATCTAGCCCCTCCTACAATGAGCAGTTCTTC. Amino acids: CASSLGSSPSYNEQFF. The rearrangement links TRBV7-6 to TRBJ2-1; tentatively, D is TRBD2 (5 bases). Germline values: CDR1 SGHVS, CDR2 FNYEAQ. The CDR3 covers 16 residues. Deletions cut 1 base from V and 0 bases from J, with 10 bases between.

J is TRBJ2-2 and V is TRBV10-3, with TRBD2 as a possible D gene (6 bases). Per the germline V gene, CDR1 is ENHRY and CDR2 is SYGVKD. The CDR3 runs to 12 residues. V lost 10 bases to trimming and J lost 4 bases, with 10 bases between them. The CDR3: CATRDFTGELFF. CDR3 sequence (DNA): TGTGCCACCCGGGACTTCACCGGGGAGCTGTTTTTT.

On this clone: The sample holds other DNA sequences that translate to the same CDR3. The chain uses TRBV27 and TRBJ2-1; D is unclear. V was trimmed by 3 bases and J by 0 bases, leaving 9 bases between them. The CDR3 is made up of 15 amino acids. Germline values: CDR1 MNHEY, CDR2 SMNVEV (reference sequence). The CDR3 reads CASSFGRSSYNEQFF. The CDR3 bases are TGTGCCAGCAGTTTTGGTAGAAGCTCCTACAATGAGCAGTTCTTC.